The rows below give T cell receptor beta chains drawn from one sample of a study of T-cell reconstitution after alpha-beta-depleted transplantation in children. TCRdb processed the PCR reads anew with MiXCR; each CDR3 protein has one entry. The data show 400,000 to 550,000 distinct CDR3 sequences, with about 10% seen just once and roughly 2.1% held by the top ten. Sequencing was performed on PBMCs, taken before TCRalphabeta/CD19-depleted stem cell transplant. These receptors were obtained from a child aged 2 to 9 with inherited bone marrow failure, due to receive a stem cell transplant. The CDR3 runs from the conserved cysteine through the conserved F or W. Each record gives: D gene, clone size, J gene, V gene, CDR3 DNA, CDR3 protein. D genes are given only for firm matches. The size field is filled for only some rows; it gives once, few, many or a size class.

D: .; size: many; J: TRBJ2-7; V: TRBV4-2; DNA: TGTGCCAGCAGCCACCTAGCGTGGGGAGAAACGCGCGAGCAGTACTTC; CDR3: CASSHLAWGETREQYF
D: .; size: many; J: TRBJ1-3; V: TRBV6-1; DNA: TGTGCCAGCAGTGAGGGACGGAGGTCTGGAAACACCATATATTTT; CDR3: CASSEGRRSGNTIYF
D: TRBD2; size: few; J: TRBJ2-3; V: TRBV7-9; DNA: TGTGCCAGCAGCACCAGCGGGAGGGAAGATACGCAGTATTTT; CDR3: CASSTSGREDTQYF
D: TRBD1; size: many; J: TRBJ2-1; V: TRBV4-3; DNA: TGCGCCAGCAGCCAAGATCTCAGGGACAGGGGGCTATACAATGAGCAGTTCTTC; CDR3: CASSQDLRDRGLYNEQFF
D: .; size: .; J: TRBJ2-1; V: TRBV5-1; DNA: TGCGCCAGCAGCTCTACACTTCACTCCTACAATGAGCAGTTCTTC; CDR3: CASSSTLHSYNEQFF
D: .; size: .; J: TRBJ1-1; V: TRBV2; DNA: TGTGCCAGCGGAAGTCGCGGTGAAGCTTTCTTT; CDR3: CASGSRGEAFF
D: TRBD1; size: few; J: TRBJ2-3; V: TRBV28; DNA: TGTGCCAGCAGGAAACAGGGGGTAGATACGCAGTATTTT; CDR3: CASRKQGVDTQYF
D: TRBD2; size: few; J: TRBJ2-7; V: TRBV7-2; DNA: TGTGCCAGCAGCTCGGGGGGTAGGGGCTACGAGCAGTACTTC; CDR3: CASSSGGRGYEQYF
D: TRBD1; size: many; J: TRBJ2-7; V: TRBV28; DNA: TGTGCCAGCAGTTTCGGACAGGCCCGGTCCTACGAGCAGTACTTC; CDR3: CASSFGQARSYEQYF
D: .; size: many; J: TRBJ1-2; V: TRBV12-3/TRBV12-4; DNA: TGTGCCAGCAGTGAAGGGTCCTATGGCTACACCTTC; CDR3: CASSEGSYGYTF